Listed below are T cell receptor beta chains from one sample, sequenced in a study of T-cell reconstitution after alpha-beta-depleted transplantation in children. TCRdb itself ran the PCR reads through MiXCR, one entry per CDR3 protein. This sample carries 90,000 to 100,000 distinct CDR3 sequences, 23% of them seen once, and the ten largest clones take 20% to 25%. Here the sequenced sample was PBMCs, taken before TCRalphabeta/CD19-depleted stem cell transplant. These receptors originate from a boy aged 2 to 9 with acute lymphoblastic leukemia, due to receive a stem cell transplant. Each CDR3 is given with its conserved first and last residue. The D gene is left open where the match is weak. Size tells how often a clone was seen (once, few, many) or the class of an expanded clone, and some rows leave it out.

-	-	TRBJ1-2	TRBV29-1	CSVEQGNYGYTF	TGCAGCGTTGAGCAGGGAAATTATGGCTACACCTTC
-	-	TRBJ2-3	TRBV24-1	CATSDPTPDGLTDTQYF	TGTGCCACCAGTGACCCGACCCCCGATGGGCTCACAGATACGCAGTATTTT
-	TRBD2	TRBJ2-1	TRBV6-4	CASSVAGGSYNEQFF	TGTGCCAGCAGTGTAGCGGGAGGCTCCTACAATGAGCAGTTCTTC
few	-	TRBJ1-1	TRBV6-2/TRBV6-3	CASRNNEDGRNTEAFF	TGTGCCAGCAGGAATAATGAGGACGGTAGGAACACTGAAGCTTTCTTT
-	-	TRBJ2-2	TRBV12-3/TRBV12-4	CASSLRGELFF	TGTGCCAGCAGTTTGAGGGGGGAGCTGTTTTTT
-	-	TRBJ1-1	TRBV20-1	CSASPTSGNTEAFF	TGCAGTGCTAGCCCGACTTCTGGGAACACTGAAGCTTTCTTT
many	-	TRBJ2-5	TRBV12-3/TRBV12-4	CASSPYSGGAWETQYF	TGTGCCAGCAGTCCGTACAGCGGAGGGGCCTGGGAGACCCAGTACTTC
-	-	TRBJ1-3	TRBV5-6	CASSQGPHENTIYF	TGTGCCAGCTCCCAGGGCCCCCACGAAAACACCATATATTTT
few	TRBD2	TRBJ2-1	TRBV6-2/TRBV6-3	CASTKRRAGAGDEQFF	TGTGCCAGCACCAAAAGGAGGGCGGGAGCGGGGGATGAGCAGTTCTTC
once	-	TRBJ2-3	TRBV7-6	CASSHSGLTDTQYF	TGTGCCAGCAGCCATTCCGGACTTACAGATACGCAGTATTTT
many	-	TRBJ1-3	TRBV20-1	CSARTGSSGNTIYF	TGCAGTGCTAGGACCGGGAGCTCTGGAAACACCATATATTTT
few	TRBD2	TRBJ2-5	TRBV25-1	CASSESPGLAEGPEETQYF	TGTGCCAGCAGTGAAAGCCCGGGACTAGCGGAGGGGCCAGAAGAGACCCAGTACTTC
-	-	TRBJ2-1	TRBV5-1	CASRGLRAYNEQFF	TGCGCCAGCCGGGGCCTTCGAGCCTACAATGAGCAGTTCTTC
few	TRBD1	TRBJ2-2	TRBV20-1	CSAPTIDRVFDGELFF	TGCAGTGCTCCAACCATTGACAGGGTATTTGACGGGGAGCTGTTTTTT
-	-	TRBJ2-6	TRBV5-4	CASSLSQGGDGANVLTF	TGTGCCAGCAGCTTAAGCCAGGGAGGTGACGGGGCCAACGTCCTGACTTTC
-	-	TRBJ2-1	TRBV11-2	CASSYIGSSYNEQFF	TGTGCCAGCAGTTATATAGGGAGCTCCTACAATGAGCAGTTCTTC
many	-	TRBJ2-5	TRBV25-1	CASSSRTSRGETQYF	TGTGCCAGCAGTTCCCGGACAAGCCGGGGAGAGACCCAGTACTTC